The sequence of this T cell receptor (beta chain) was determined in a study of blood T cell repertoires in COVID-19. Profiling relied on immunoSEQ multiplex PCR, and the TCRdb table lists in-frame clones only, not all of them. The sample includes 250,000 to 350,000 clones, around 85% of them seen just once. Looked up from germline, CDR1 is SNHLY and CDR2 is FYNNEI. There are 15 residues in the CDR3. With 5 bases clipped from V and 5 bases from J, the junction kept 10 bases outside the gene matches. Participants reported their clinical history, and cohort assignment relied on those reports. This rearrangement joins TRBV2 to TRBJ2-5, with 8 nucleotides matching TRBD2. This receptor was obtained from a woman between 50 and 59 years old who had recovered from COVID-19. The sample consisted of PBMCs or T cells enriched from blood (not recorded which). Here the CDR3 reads CASSTERGTRETQYF. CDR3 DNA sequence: TGTGCCAGCAGTACTGAGCGGGGGACTCGGGAGACCCAGTACTTC.